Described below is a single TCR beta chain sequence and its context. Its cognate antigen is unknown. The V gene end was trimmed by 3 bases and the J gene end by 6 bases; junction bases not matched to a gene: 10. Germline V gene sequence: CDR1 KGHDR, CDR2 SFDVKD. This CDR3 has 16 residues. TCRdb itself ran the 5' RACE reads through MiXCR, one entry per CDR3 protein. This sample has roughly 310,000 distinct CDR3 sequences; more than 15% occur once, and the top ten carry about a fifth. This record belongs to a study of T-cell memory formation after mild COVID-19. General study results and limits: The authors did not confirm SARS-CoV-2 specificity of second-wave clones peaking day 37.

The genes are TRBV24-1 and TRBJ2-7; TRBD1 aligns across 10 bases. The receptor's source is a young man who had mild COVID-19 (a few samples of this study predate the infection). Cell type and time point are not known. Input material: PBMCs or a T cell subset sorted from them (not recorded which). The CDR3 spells CATSDRSGTGACEQYV. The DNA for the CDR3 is TGTGCCACCAGTGATCGATCCGGGACAGGGGCTTGCGAGCAGTACGTC.